Reported below is one T cell receptor (beta chain). The antigen is unknown. This CDR3 is built from 15 residues. V gave up 4 bases and J gave up 0 bases, with 8 bases separating them. Germline V gene lookup returns CDR1 SGDLS and CDR2 YYNGEE. This entry belongs to a study of cytotoxic CD8 clonotypes in ibrutinib-treated CLL. Whole-study findings and limits: The study found baseline clonality above age-matched healthy donors, tracking circulating CD8+ T-cell counts.

Profiling relied on immunoSEQ multiplex PCR, and the TCRdb table lists in-frame clones only, not all of them. There are 250,000 to 350,000 clones in the sample; around 77% occur only once, and about 5.3% lies in the top ten. Specimen: PBMCs, collected at disease progression, from a patient treated with ibrutinib. The origin of this receptor is a human donor with chronic lymphocytic leukemia. The chain links TRBV9 to TRBJ2-6; D not certain. The CDR3 reads CASSPRLSGANVLTF. The CDR3, as DNA: TGTGCCAGCAGCCCCCGACTCTCTGGGGCCAACGTCCTGACTTTC.